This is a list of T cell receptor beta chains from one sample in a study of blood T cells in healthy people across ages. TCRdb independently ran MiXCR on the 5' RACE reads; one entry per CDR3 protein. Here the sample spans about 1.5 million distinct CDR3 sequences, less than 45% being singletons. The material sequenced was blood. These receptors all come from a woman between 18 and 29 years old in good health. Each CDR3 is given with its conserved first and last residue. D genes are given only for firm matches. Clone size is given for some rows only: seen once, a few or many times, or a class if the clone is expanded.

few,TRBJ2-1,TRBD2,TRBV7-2,CASSLRGGTSGINEQFF,TGTGCCAGCAGCTTAAGAGGTGGGACTAGCGGGATAAATGAGCAGTTCTTC
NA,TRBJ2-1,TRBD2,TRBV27,CASSWASGSDEQFF,TGTGCCAGCAGTTGGGCTAGCGGGAGTGATGAGCAGTTCTTC
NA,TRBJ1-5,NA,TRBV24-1,CATSGATGSHQPQHF,TGTGCCACCAGTGGAGCCACAGGGTCGCATCAGCCCCAGCATTTT
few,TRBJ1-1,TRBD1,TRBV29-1,CSVAGWTGNTEAFF,TGCAGCGTTGCAGGCTGGACAGGGAACACTGAAGCTTTCTTT
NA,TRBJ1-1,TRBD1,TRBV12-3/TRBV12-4,CASSPELWTGGLNTEAFF,TGTGCCAGCAGTCCAGAACTATGGACAGGGGGCTTGAACACTGAAGCTTTCTTT
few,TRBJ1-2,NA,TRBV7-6,CASSSGPDGYTF,TGTGCCAGCAGCTCAGGACCCGATGGCTACACCTTC
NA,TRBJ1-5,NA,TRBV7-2,CASSPRGIRGYQPQHF,TGTGCCAGCAGCCCCCGGGGGATAAGGGGGTATCAGCCCCAGCATTTT
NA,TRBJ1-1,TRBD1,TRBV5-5,CASSVVQGSEAFF,TGTGCCAGCAGCGTGGTACAGGGGTCTGAAGCTTTCTTT
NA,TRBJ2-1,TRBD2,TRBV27,CASTPGTSGSNEQFF,TGTGCCAGCACCCCAGGGACTAGCGGGAGCAATGAGCAGTTCTTC
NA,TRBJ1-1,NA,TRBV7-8,CASSLAFAGLAEAFF,TGTGCCAGCAGCTTAGCCTTCGCCGGGCTAGCTGAAGCTTTCTTT
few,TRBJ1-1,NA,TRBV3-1,CASSQDRPGITEAFF,TGTGCCAGCAGCCAAGACCGGCCGGGGATCACTGAAGCTTTCTTT
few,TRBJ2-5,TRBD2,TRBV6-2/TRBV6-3,CASYLAGAKETQYF,TGTGCCAGCTACCTAGCGGGGGCCAAAGAGACCCAGTACTTC
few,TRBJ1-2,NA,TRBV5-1,CASSFDRPDDYGYTF,TGCGCCAGCAGCTTCGACAGGCCCGATGACTATGGCTACACCTTC
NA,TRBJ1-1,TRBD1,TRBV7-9,CASSFYGQGGNTEAFF,TGTGCCAGCAGCTTTTACGGACAGGGGGGGAACACTGAAGCTTTCTTT
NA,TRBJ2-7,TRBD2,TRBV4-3,CASSQDRTSGSFYEQYF,TGCGCCAGCAGCCAAGATAGGACTAGCGGGAGTTTCTACGAGCAGTACTTC
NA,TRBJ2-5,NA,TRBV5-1,CASRSEFQETQYF,TGCGCCAGCAGATCAGAGTTCCAAGAGACCCAGTACTTC